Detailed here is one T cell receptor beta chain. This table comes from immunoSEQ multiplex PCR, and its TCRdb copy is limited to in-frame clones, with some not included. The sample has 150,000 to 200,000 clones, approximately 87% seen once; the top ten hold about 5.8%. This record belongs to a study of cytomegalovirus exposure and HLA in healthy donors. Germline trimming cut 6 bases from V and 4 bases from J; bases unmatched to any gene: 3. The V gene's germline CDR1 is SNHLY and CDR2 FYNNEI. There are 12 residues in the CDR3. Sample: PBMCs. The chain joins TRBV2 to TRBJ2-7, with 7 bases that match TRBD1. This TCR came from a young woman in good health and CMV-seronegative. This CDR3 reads CASSETGYEQYF. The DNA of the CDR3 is TGTGCCAGCAGCGAGACAGGGTACGAGCAGTACTTC.